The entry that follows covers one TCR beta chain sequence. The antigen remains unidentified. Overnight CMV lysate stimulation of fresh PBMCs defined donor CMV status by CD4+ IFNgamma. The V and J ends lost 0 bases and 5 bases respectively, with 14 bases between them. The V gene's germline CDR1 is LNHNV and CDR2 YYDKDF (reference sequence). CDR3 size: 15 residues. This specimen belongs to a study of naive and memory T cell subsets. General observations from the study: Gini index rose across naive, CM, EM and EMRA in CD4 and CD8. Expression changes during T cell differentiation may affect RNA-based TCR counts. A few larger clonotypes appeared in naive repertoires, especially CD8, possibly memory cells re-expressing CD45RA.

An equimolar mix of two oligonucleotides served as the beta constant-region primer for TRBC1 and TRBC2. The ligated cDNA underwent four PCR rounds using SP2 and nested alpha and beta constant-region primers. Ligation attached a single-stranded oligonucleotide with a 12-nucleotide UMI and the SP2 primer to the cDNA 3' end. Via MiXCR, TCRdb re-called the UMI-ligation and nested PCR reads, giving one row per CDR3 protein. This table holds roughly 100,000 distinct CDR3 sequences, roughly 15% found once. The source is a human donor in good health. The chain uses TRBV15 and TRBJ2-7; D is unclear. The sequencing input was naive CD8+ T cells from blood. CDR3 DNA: TGTGCCACCAGCAGAGATATGGCAGCGAGACACGAGCAGTACTTC. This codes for CATSRDMAARHEQYF.